These T cell receptor beta chains were read from a single sample in a study of sequential checkpoint blockade in melanoma. Sequencing was performed with immunoSEQ multiplex PCR; in TCRdb, only in-frame clones are kept and a portion is missing. The sample carries around 40,000 clones, roughly 88% recorded once. The sample in question was CD8+ T cells sorted from blood (inferred from file names), obtained from a patient given nivolumab and ipilimumab in sequence. The source of these receptors is a human donor with melanoma. The CDR3 runs from the conserved cysteine through the conserved F or W. The order of the fields is D gene, V gene, J gene, clone size, CDR3 DNA, CDR3 protein. The D gene is left open where the match is weak. Some rows have no size entry. The others give once, few or many, or a class for an expanded clone.

>.|TRBV19|TRBJ2-1|.
TGTGCCAGCTACAAGACTAGTTCTTTGGGTGAGCAGTTCTTC
CASYKTSSLGEQFF
>TRBD1|TRBV7-8|TRBJ1-5|.
TGTGCCAGCAGCCCGCGACAGGGTATGATGGGCAATCAGCCCCAGCATTTT
CASSPRQGMMGNQPQHF
>.|TRBV19|TRBJ2-1|.
TGTGCCAGTAGTTCCCAGGGGTGGGAGCAGTTCTTC
CASSSQGWEQFF
>.|TRBV5-6|TRBJ1-5|once
TGTGCCAGCAGCTCAGCCGGAGGCAATCAGCCCCAGCATTTT
CASSSAGGNQPQHF
>.|TRBV9|TRBJ1-4|.
TGTGCCAGCAGCGTGCAGGGGAAGGTTATTGAAAAACTGTTTTTT
CASSVQGKVIEKLFF
>.|TRBV27|TRBJ1-1|.
TGTGCCAGCAGTTTGGGGGGGATGAACACTGAAGCTTTCTTT
CASSLGGMNTEAFF
>TRBD1|TRBV27|TRBJ1-3|.
TGTGCCAGCCAGGACAGGGAGGGTTCAGGAAACACCATATATTTT
CASQDREGSGNTIYF
>.|TRBV27|TRBJ1-1|.
TGTGCCAGCAGTTTATCTGGGGACATGAACACTGAAGCTTTCTTT
CASSLSGDMNTEAFF
>.|TRBV28|TRBJ2-1|.
TGTGCCAGCAGTCCGTACAATGAGCAGTTCTTC
CASSPYNEQFF
>.|TRBV7-3|TRBJ2-1|.
TGTGCCAGCAGCTTAAGGGCACAGGGCGTGGGGAGCTCCTACAATGAGCAGTTCTTC
CASSLRAQGVGSSYNEQFF
>.|TRBV7-9|TRBJ1-1|.
TGTGCCAGCTCCCGGACAGAGATGAACACTGAAGCTTTCTTT
CASSRTEMNTEAFF
>.|TRBV7-2|TRBJ2-5|.
TGTGCCAGCAGCTTAGTCGGGAGTGCCGGGGAGACCCAGTACTTC
CASSLVGSAGETQYF
>TRBD1|TRBV27|TRBJ2-1|.
TGTGCCAGCAGGCCCCGGGACAGCTCCTACAATGAGCAGTTCTTC
CASRPRDSSYNEQFF
>.|TRBV25-1|TRBJ2-1|.
TGTGCCAGCAGTGAATACCGAAACTCGAATGAGCAGTTCTTC
CASSEYRNSNEQFF
>.|TRBV2|TRBJ1-5|.
TGTGCCAGCATGCGACAGCCACTAGCGGCGGAGCCCCAGCATTTT
CASMRQPLAAEPQHF
>.|TRBV27|TRBJ2-7|.
TGTGCCAGCAGTTTGGGCGGGCAGGTCTACGAGCAGTACTTC
CASSLGGQVYEQYF
>TRBD1|TRBV7-9|TRBJ2-7|.
TGTGCCAGCAGCTTTGGACAGGGGGTACACTACGAGCAGTACTTC
CASSFGQGVHYEQYF
>.|TRBV29-1|TRBJ2-7|.
TGCAGCGCTACCAGGAATTCCTACGAGCAGTACTTC
CSATRNSYEQYF
>TRBD1|TRBV27|TRBJ2-7|.
TGTGCCAGCAGGTGGCAGGGGGCATCCGAGCAGTACTTC
CASRWQGASEQYF
>.|TRBV9|TRBJ2-3|.
TGTGCCAGCAGCGAGGGGGGGCAGAGCACAGATACGCAGTATTTT
CASSEGGQSTDTQYF
>.|TRBV18|TRBJ2-1|.
TGTGCCAGCTCACCCCAGGGGTGGGGAGATTTCTACAATGAGCAGTTCTTC
CASSPQGWGDFYNEQFF
>.|TRBV7-9|TRBJ2-7|.
TGTGCCAGCAGCTCTACAGATTCCTCCTACGAGCAGTACTTC
CASSSTDSSYEQYF
>.|TRBV19|TRBJ1-5|.
TGTGCCAGTAGTGACCTACCAGGGGCCTATAGCAATCAGCCCCAGCATTTT
CASSDLPGAYSNQPQHF
>.|TRBV2|TRBJ2-7|.
TGTGCCAGCCTGGACTGGACCTACGAGCAGTACTTC
CASLDWTYEQYF
>.|TRBV28|TRBJ2-7|.
TGTGCCAGCAGCCCTCTTGGCAGGGGAATCTACGAGCAGTACTTC
CASSPLGRGIYEQYF
>TRBD1|TRBV19|TRBJ1-5|.
TGTGCCAGTAGTATAGAACAGGGGGCTGTTAGGCCCCAGCATTTT
CASSIEQGAVRPQHF
>.|TRBV2|TRBJ2-2|.
TGTGCCAGCAGTGTGAGCGGGGAGCTGTTTTTT
CASSVSGELFF
>TRBD1|TRBV5-4|TRBJ1-2|once
TGTGCCAGCAGCTCGTTCCGGGACAGGATCTATGGCCACACCTTC
CASSSFRDRIYGHTF
>TRBD2|TRBV9|TRBJ2-1|.
TGTGCCAGCAGCCGCGAGACTAGCGGGGAGAATGAGCAGTTCTTC
CASSRETSGENEQFF
>TRBD2|TRBV7-2|TRBJ2-2|.
TGTGCCAGCAAAACTAGCGGAGGGAAGGAGCTGTTTTTT
CASKTSGGKELFF
>TRBD1|TRBV10-2|TRBJ1-5|.
TGCGCCAGCAGCACTATGGAACAGGGGGCGGGTCAGCCCCAGCATTTT
CASSTMEQGAGQPQHF
>.|TRBV5-6|TRBJ2-7|.
TGTGCCAGCAGCCACGGCGGATGGGACGAGCAGTACTTC
CASSHGGWDEQYF
>TRBD2|TRBV14|TRBJ2-1|medium-sized
TGTGCCAGCAGCCCCGGGGGGGCGAGAGCTTACAATGAGCAGTTCTTC
CASSPGGARAYNEQFF
>TRBD2|TRBV27|TRBJ2-3|.
TGTGCCAGCAGTTTATGGGATAGCGGGAGAGGCACAGATACGCAGTATTTT
CASSLWDSGRGTDTQYF
>TRBD2|TRBV4-3|TRBJ2-3|.
TGCGCCAGCAGCCAAGATATCGAGGGACTAGTCCCTTTCTCGTATTTT
CASSQDIEGLVPFSYF
>.|TRBV27|TRBJ2-3|.
TGTGCCAGCAGTTTAGGCTCCCGCCCAGATACGCAGTATTTT
CASSLGSRPDTQYF
>.|TRBV9|TRBJ2-2|.
TGTGCCAGCAGCGTAATCGGGACGAACACCGGGGAGCTGTTTTTT
CASSVIGTNTGELFF
>.|TRBV9|TRBJ1-1|.
TGTGCCAGCAGCGTAGGAGGGATGAACACTGAAGCTTTCTTT
CASSVGGMNTEAFF
>.|TRBV9|TRBJ1-3|.
TGTGCCAGCAGCGCCCTGACAAGCTCTGGAAACACCATATATTTT
CASSALTSSGNTIYF
>.|TRBV27|TRBJ2-2|.
TGTGCCAGCACGTTCTCTCTTGGGCAGGCGACAAACACCGGGGAGCTGTTTTTT
CASTFSLGQATNTGELFF
>.|TRBV5-1|TRBJ2-2|.
TGCGCCAGCAGCTTGGGGGGCTCGGCCGGGGAGCTGTTTTTT
CASSLGGSAGELFF
>TRBD1|TRBV12-5|TRBJ2-5|.
TGTGCTAGTGGTTTGAGCCAGGGGGCGCTTAGAGAGACCCAGTACTTC
CASGLSQGALRETQYF
>.|TRBV11-2|TRBJ2-2|.
TGTGCCAGCAGCGAGACCCGGGGGACTTCCCTCCGAACCGGGGAGCTGTTTTTT
CASSETRGTSLRTGELFF
>.|TRBV7-9|TRBJ1-2|.
TGTGCCAGCAGCCCGGTGGGGGGAGGCTATGGCTACACCTTC
CASSPVGGGYGYTF
>TRBD2|TRBV7-9|TRBJ2-1|.
TGTGCCAGCAGCCCCCGAGAGGCGTCGGGACTAGCCTTCAATGAGCAGTTCTTC
CASSPREASGLAFNEQFF
>TRBD2|TRBV7-2|TRBJ2-1|.
TGTGCCAGCAGCTTGGGACTAGGGGGTAGAGATGAGCAGTTCTTC
CASSLGLGGRDEQFF
>.|TRBV4-3|TRBJ2-3|.
TGCGCCAGCAGCCAAGATGTTGGGCCGAGTACGCAGTATTTT
CASSQDVGPSTQYF
>.|TRBV5-5|TRBJ1-1|once
TGTGCCAGCAGCTGGGGCAGCCTGACTGAAGCTTTCTTT
CASSWGSLTEAFF
>TRBD1|TRBV6-5|TRBJ2-7|.
TGTGCCAGCAGCCTCGGGGGACAGGGGGCCCACGAGCAGTACTTC
CASSLGGQGAHEQYF
>.|TRBV27|TRBJ1-1|.
TGTGCCAGCGTCGGGCCAAGGGGCACTGAAGCTTTCTTT
CASVGPRGTEAFF
>TRBD2|TRBV29-1|TRBJ2-1|.
TGCAGCGTTGAACTAGCGGGAGTTTACAATGAGCAGTTCTTC
CSVELAGVYNEQFF
>TRBD1|TRBV23-1|TRBJ1-5|.
TGCGCCAGCAAGGGACAGGGCAATCAGCCCCAGCATTTT
CASKGQGNQPQHF
>.|TRBV27|TRBJ2-1|.
TGTGCCAGCAGTTGGGACATGAGCTCCTACAATGAGCAGTTCTTC
CASSWDMSSYNEQFF
>TRBD2|TRBV2|TRBJ2-5|.
TGTGCCAGCAGGCTAGCGGGGGATTCGGAGACCCAGTACTTC
CASRLAGDSETQYF
>.|TRBV4-3|TRBJ2-4|.
TGCGCCAGCAGCCAAGATGTCAGGAAAAACATTCAGTACTTC
CASSQDVRKNIQYF
>.|TRBV7-9|TRBJ2-7|.
TGTGCCAGCAGCTTATGGGGGCAGGGGCTTTGGTCCTACGAGCAGTACTTC
CASSLWGQGLWSYEQYF
>.|TRBV28|TRBJ1-1|.
TGTGCCAGCAGTTTATTCAGGGAAGTCACTGAAGCTTTCTTT
CASSLFREVTEAFF
>.|TRBV4-1|TRBJ2-7|.
TGCGCCAGCAGCCAAAGTCGGGGGGCAAGGGAGCAGTACTTC
CASSQSRGAREQYF
>TRBD2|TRBV10-2|TRBJ2-3|.
TGCGCCACCACTAGCGGGGGAAGCGATACGCAGTATTTT
CATTSGGSDTQYF
>.|TRBV28|TRBJ2-7|.
TGTGCCAGCAGTCGAACAGGTGGGGCCCTCTACGAGCAGTACTTC
CASSRTGGALYEQYF